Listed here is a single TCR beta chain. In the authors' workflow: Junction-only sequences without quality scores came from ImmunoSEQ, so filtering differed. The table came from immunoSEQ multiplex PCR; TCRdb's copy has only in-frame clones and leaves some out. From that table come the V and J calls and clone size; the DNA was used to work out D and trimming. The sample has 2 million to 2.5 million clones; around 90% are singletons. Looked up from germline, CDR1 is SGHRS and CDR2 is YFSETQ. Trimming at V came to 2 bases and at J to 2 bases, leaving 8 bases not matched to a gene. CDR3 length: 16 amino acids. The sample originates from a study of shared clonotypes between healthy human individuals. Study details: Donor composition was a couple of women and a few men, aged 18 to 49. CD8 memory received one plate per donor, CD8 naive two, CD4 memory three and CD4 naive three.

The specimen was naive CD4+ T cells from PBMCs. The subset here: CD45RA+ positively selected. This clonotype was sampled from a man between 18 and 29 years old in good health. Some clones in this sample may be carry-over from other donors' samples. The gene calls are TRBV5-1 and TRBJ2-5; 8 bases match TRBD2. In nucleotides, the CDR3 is TGCGCCAGCAGCTTCCTAGCGGGTAATACTCAAGAGACCCAGTACTTC. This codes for CASSFLAGNTQETQYF.